This T cell receptor beta chain was sequenced for a study of neoadjuvant anti-PD-1 for oral cavity cancer. Whole-study results and caveats: TCR analyses covered only a few patients per response group.

J was trimmed by 4 bases and V by 4 bases; bases with no gene match: 6. This CDR3 spans 15 amino acids. Germline V gives CDR1 SEHNR, CDR2 FQNEAQ (reference sequence). With regard to this clone: Its cognate antigen is unknown.

Analysis of PBMCs was direct, with no culture step. Measured with immunoSEQ multiplex PCR; TCRdb has only the in-frame clones, and not every one. The top ten clones hold 2.5% to 3.5% of a sample with over 12,000 clones, about 70% of them seen once. The rearrangement links TRBV7-9 to TRBJ2-7, with 11 bases identical to TRBD2. The sequencing used PBMCs, collected before nivolumab (anti-PD-1) treatment. The sequence was collected from a person aged 35 to 85 with oral cavity squamous cell carcinoma. The CDR3, as DNA: TGTGCCAGCAGCTCCAGACTAGCGGGAAGGTACGAGCAGTACTTC. This sequence encodes CASSSRLAGRYEQYF.